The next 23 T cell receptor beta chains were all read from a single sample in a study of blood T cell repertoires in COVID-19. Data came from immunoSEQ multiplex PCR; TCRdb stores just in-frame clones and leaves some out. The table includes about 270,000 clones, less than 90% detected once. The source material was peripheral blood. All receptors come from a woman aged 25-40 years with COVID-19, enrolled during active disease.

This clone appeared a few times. The CDR3 reads CASSARVMNTEAFF. The DNA for the CDR3 is TGTGCCAGCTCAGCTCGGGTCATGAACACTGAAGCTTTCTTT. The rearrangement links TRBV18 to TRBJ1-1; D not resolved. CDR3 size: 14 residues. V lost 5 bases and J 0 bases, leaving 10 bases between the germline ends. The germline CDR1 and CDR2 sequences are KGHSH and LQKENI.

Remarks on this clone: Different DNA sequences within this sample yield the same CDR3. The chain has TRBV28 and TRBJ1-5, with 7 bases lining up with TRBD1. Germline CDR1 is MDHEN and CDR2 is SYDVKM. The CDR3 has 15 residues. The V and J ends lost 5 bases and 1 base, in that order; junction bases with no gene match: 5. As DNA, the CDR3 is TGTGCCAGCAGTCGGACAGGCGGAAGCAATCAGCCCCAGCATTTT. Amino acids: CASSRTGGSNQPQHF.

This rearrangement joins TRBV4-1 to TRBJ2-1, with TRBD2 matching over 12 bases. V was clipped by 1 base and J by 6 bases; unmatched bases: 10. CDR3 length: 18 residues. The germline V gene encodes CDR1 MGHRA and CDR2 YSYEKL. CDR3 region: CASSQGRLAGGNGNEQFF. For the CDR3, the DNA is TGCGCCAGCAGCCAAGGAAGGCTAGCGGGGGGGAATGGCAATGAGCAGTTCTTC.

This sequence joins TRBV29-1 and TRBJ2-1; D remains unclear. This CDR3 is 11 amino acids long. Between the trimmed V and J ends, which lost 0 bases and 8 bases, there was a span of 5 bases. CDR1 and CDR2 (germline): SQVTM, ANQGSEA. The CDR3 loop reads CSVEDVDEQFF. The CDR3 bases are TGCAGCGTTGAAGATGTCGATGAGCAGTTCTTC.

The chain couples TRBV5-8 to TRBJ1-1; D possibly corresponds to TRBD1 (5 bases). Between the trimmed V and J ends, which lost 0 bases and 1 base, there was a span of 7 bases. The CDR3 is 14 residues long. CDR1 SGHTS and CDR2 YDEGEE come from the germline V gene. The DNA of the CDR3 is TGTGCCAGCAGCTTGGGACAGCCGAACACTGAAGCTTTCTTT. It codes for CASSLGQPNTEAFF.

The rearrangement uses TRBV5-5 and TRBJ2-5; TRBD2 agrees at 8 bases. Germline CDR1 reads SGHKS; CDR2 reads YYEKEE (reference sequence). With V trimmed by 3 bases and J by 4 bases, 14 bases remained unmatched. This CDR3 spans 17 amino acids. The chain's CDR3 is CASSSGGWGAGGETQYF. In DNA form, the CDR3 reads TGTGCCAGCAGCTCGGGAGGATGGGGCGCGGGGGGAGAGACCCAGTACTTC. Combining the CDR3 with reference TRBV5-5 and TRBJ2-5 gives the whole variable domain DAGVTQSPTHLIKTRGQQVTLRCSPISGHKSVSWYQQVLGQGPQFIFQYYEKEERGRGNFPDRFSARQFPNYSSELNVNALLLGDSALYLCASSSGGWGAGGETQYFGPGTRLLVL.

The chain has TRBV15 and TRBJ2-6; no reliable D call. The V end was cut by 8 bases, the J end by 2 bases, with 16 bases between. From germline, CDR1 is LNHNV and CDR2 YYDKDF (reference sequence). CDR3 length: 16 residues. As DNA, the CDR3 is TGTGCCACCCGATCGATGAGGTTCACTGGGGCCAACGTCCTGACTTTC. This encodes CATRSMRFTGANVLTF.

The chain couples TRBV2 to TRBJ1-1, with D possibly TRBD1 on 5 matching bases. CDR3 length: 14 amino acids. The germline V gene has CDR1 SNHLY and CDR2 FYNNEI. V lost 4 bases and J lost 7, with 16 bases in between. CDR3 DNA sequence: TGTGCCAGCAGTGTGGCAAAGGGGCATAGTGAAGCTTTCTTT. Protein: CASSVAKGHSEAFF.

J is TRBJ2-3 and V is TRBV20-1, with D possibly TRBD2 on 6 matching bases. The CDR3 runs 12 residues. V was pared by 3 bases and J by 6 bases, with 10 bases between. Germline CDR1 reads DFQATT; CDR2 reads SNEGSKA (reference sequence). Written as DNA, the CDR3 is TGCAGTGCTAGTCGCGGGACGGATACGCAGTATTTT. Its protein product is CSASRGTDTQYF.

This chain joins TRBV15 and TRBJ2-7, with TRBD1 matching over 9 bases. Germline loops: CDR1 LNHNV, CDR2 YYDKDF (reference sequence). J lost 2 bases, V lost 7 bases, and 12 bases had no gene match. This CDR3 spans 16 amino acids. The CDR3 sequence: CATTPGQGIKAYEQYF. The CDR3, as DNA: TGTGCCACCACACCGGGACAGGGTATTAAGGCCTACGAGCAGTACTTC.

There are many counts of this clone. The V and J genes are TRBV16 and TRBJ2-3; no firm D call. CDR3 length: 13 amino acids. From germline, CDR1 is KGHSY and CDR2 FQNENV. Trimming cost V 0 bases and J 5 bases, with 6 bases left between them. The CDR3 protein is CASSQSHLDTQYF. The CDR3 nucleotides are TGTGCCAGCAGCCAATCACATTTAGATACGCAGTATTTT.

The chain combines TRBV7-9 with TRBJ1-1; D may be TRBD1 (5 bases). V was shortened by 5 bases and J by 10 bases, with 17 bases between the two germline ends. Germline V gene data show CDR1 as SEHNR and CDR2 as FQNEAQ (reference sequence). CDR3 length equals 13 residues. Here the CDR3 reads CASSHMGPNGAFF. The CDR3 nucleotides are TGTGCCAGCAGCCATATGGGGCCGAATGGAGCTTTCTTT. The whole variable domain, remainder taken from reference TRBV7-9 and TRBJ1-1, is DTGVSQNPRHKITKRGQNVTFRCDPISEHNRLYWYRQTLGQGPEFLTYFQNEAQLEKSRLLSDRFSAERPKGSFSTLEIQRTEQGDSAMYLCASSHMGPNGAFFGQGTRLTVV.

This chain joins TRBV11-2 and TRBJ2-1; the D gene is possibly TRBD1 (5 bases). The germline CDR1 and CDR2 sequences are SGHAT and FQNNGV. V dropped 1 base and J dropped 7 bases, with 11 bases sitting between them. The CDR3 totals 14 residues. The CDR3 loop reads CASSLVQGLNEQFF. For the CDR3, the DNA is TGTGCCAGCAGCTTAGTCCAGGGTCTGAATGAGCAGTTCTTC. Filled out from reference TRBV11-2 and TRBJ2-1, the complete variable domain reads EAGVAQSPRYKIIEKRQSVAFWCNPISGHATLYWYQQILGQGPKLLIQFQNNGVVDDSQLPKDRFSAERLKGVDSTLKIQPAKLEDSAVYLCASSLVQGLNEQFFGPGTRLTVL.

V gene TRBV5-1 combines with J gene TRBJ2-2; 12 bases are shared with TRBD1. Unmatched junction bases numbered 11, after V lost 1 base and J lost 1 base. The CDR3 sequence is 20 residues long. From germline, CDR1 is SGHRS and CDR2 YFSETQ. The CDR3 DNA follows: TGCGCCAGCAGCTTGTTGGGACAGGGGGCCCCCGAAATGAACACCGGGGAGCTGTTTTTT. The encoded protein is CASSLLGQGAPEMNTGELFF.

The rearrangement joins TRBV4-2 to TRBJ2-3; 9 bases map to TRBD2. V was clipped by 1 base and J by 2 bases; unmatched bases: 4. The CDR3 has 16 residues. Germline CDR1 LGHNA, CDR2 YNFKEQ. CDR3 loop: CASSQAAGGNTDTQYF. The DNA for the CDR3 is TGTGCCAGCAGCCAAGCAGCGGGGGGAAACACAGATACGCAGTATTTT.

The CDR3 protein is CASRRQGGNTEAFF. The CDR3 DNA is TGTGCCAGCAGACGACAGGGCGGAAACACTGAAGCTTTCTTT. The rearrangement uses TRBV7-9 and TRBJ1-1, with 7 bases that match TRBD1. This CDR3 is built from 14 residues. Germline V CDR1 and CDR2: SEHNR, FQNEAQ (reference sequence). Unmatched junction bases numbered 6, after V lost 6 bases and J lost 2 bases.

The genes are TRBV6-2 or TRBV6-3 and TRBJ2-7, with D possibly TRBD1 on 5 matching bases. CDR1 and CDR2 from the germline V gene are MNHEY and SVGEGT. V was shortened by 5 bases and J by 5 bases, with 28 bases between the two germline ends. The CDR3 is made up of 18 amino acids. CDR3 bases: TGTGCCAGCAGTGACATCAGCCTCTATAGACAGAAAAAACACGAGCAGTACTTC. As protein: CASSDISLYRQKKHEQYF.

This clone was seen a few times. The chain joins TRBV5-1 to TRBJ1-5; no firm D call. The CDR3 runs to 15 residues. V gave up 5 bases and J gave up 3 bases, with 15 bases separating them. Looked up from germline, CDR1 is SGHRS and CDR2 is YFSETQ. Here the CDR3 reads CASRTHVEFNQPQHF. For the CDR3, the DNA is TGCGCCAGCAGGACTCATGTCGAATTCAATCAGCCCCAGCATTTT.

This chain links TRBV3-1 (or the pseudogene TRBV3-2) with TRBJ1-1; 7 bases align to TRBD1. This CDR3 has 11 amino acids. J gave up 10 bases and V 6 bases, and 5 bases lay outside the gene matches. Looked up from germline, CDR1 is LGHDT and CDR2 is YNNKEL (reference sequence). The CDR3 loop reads CASRTTGRAFF. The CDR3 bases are TGTGCCAGCAGAACGACAGGGCGAGCTTTCTTT.

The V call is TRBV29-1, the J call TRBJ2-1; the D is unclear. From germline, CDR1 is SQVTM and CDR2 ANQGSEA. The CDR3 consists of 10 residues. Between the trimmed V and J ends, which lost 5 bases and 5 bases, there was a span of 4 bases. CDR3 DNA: TGCAGCGTTAATAACAATGAGCAGTTCTTC. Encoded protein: CSVNNNEQFF.

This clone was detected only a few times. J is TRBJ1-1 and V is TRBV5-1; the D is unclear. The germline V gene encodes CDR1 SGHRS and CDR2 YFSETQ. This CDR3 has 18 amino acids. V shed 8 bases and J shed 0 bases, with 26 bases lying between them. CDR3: CASRIGTRMGKMNTEAFF. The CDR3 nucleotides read TGCGCCAGTAGAATAGGAACTAGGATGGGGAAAATGAACACTGAAGCTTTCTTT.

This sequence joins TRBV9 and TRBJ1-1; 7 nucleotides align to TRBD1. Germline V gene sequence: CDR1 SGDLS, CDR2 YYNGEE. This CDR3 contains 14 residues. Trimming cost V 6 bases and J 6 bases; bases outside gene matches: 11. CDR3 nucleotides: TGTGCCAGCAAAGGAACAGGGGCAGGGGCTGAAGCTTTCTTT. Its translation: CASKGTGAGAEAFF.

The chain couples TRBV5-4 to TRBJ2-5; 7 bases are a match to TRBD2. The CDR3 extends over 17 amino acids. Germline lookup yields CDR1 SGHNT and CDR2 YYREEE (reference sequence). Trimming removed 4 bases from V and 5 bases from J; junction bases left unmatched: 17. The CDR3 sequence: CASSHPGRAGVRETQYF. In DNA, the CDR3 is TGTGCCAGCAGCCACCCTGGGAGGGCGGGGGTTAGGGAGACCCAGTACTTC.